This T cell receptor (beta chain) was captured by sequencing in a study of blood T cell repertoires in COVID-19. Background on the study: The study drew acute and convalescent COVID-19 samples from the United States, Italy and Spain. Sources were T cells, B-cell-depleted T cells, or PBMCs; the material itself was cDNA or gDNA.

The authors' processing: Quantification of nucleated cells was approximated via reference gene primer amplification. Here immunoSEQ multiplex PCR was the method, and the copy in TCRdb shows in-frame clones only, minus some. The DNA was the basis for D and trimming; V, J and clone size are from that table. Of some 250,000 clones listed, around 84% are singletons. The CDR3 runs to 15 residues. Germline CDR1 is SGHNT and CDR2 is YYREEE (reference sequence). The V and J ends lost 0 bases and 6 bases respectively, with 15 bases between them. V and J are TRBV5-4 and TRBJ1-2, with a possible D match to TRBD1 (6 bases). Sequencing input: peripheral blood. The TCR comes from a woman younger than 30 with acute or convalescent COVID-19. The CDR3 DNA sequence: TGTGCCAGCAGCTTGGGGGTAGGGGGTGCCAATGGCTACACCTTC. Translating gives CASSLGVGGANGYTF.